The 25 T cell receptor beta chains below come from one sample, sequenced in a study of blood T cell repertoires in COVID-19. Produced via immunoSEQ multiplex PCR; TCRdb's table is partial and in-frame only. This table has some 150,000 clones, roughly four fifths appearing once. Sequenced sample: peripheral blood. These receptors came from a human donor with acute or convalescent COVID-19. The donor label of this sample is uncertain.

This clone was seen a handful of times. The gene calls are TRBV2 and TRBJ1-5, with 8 bases matching TRBD1. In germline, CDR1 is SNHLY, CDR2 FYNNEI. The CDR3 extends over 15 amino acids. The ends lost 5 bases at V and 3 bases at J; junction bases unmatched: 6. The CDR3 loop reads CASSLQGVYNQPQHF. CDR3 DNA: TGTGCCAGCAGTCTACAGGGGGTCTACAATCAGCCCCAGCATTTT.

The CDR3 DNA reads as TGTGCCAGCACCGGTGAAGGGAGTCACGGGACCCAGTACTTC. It yields the protein CASTGEGSHGTQYF. The chain joins TRBV11-2 to TRBJ2-5; weak D call: TRBD2 (5 bases). The CDR3 runs to 14 residues. CDR1 is SGHAT, CDR2 FQNNGV, per germline. V was shortened by 7 bases and J by 7 bases, with 19 bases between the two germline ends.

The rearrangement uses TRBV28 and TRBJ1-2; D might be TRBD1 (5 bases). Germline V gives CDR1 MDHEN, CDR2 SYDVKM. The CDR3 loop spans 14 amino acids. Trimming shortened V by 3 bases and J by 6 bases, and 14 bases separated the two germline ends. The CDR3 sequence: CASSFVQGRNGYTF. The CDR3 region has the DNA TGTGCCAGCAGTTTTGTCCAGGGAAGAAATGGCTACACCTTC.

This chain uses TRBV19 with TRBJ1-2; possible D gene TRBD1, 5 bases. This CDR3 spans 13 amino acids. Germline values: CDR1 LNHDA, CDR2 SQIVND (reference sequence). With 6 bases removed from V and 3 bases from J, the gap between germline ends came to 11 bases. CDR3 sequence reads: CASSQGSYYGYTF. The DNA for the CDR3 is TGTGCCAGTAGCCAGGGTTCCTACTATGGCTACACCTTC.

This clone was seen more than once but under ten times. The V and J genes are TRBV2 and TRBJ2-2, with TRBD1 matching over 12 bases. The CDR3 runs to 15 residues. The trim removed 7 bases at V and 7 bases at J, leaving 7 bases unmatched. Germline CDR1 SNHLY, CDR2 FYNNEI. DNA of the CDR3: TGTGCCAGCACCCCGGGACAGGGGGCGAACGGGGAGCTGTTTTTT. Residues: CASTPGQGANGELFF.

The chain joins TRBV5-4 to TRBJ2-3; a weak D match, TRBD2 (6 bases). Trimming took off 10 bases at V and 8 bases at J, with 20 bases between the two ends. The CDR3 covers 13 residues. The germline V gene has CDR1 SGHNT and CDR2 YYREEE (reference sequence). This chain's CDR3 is CALSRRERGTQYF. The CDR3, as DNA: TGTGCCCTCAGTAGGAGGGAGAGGGGTACGCAGTATTTT.

There are a few counts of this clone. This rearrangement joins TRBV5-1 to TRBJ2-1; 10 bases are shared with TRBD1. Germline V gene lookup returns CDR1 SGHRS and CDR2 YFSETQ. The CDR3 has 16 amino acids. Losses at the gene ends were 3 bases for V and 6 bases for J; bases not matched to a gene: 9. Written as DNA, the CDR3 is TGCGCCAGCAGCTCGCTGACAGGGGGCTCGGGCAATGAGCAGTTCTTC. Protein: CASSSLTGGSGNEQFF.

This rearrangement joins TRBV9 to TRBJ2-1; D perhaps matches TRBD2 (6 bases). CDR3 length equals 16 residues. Trimming pared 0 bases from V and 2 bases from J, leaving 12 bases between. Germline lookup yields CDR1 SGDLS and CDR2 YYNGEE. DNA for the CDR3: TGTGCCAGCAGCGTAGTCAGTAGCGGTCCCTACAATGAGCAGTTCTTC. Translated: CASSVVSSGPYNEQFF.

This chain uses TRBV7-8 with TRBJ2-3, with TRBD2 identical over 11 bases. V was pared by 7 bases and J by 4 bases, with 7 bases of the junction left unmatched. The CDR3 covers 15 residues. Germline V gene sequence: CDR1 SGHVS, CDR2 FQNEAQ. The CDR3 sequence is CASKTSGGRADTQYF. The CDR3 region has the DNA TGTGCCAGCAAAACTAGCGGGGGAAGGGCAGATACGCAGTATTTT.

As for this clone: Compared with germline, one end of the junction differs, possibly owing to a read error. The chain is built from TRBV7-7 and TRBJ2-1, with 7 bases lining up with TRBD2. This CDR3 spans 16 amino acids. Germline lookup yields CDR1 SSHAT and CDR2 FNYEAQ (reference sequence). The DNA for the CDR3 is TGTGCTAGCAGCTTAGCGGGCCTAATTTCCTACAATGAGCAGTTCTTC. Protein product: CASSLAGLISYNEQFF.

The chain carries TRBV6-5 and TRBJ1-5; 8 bases agree with TRBD1. V gave up 0 bases and J gave up 7 bases; unmatched junction bases: 5. The CDR3 totals 15 residues. Germline-derived CDR1 and CDR2 are MNHEY and SVGAGI. This chain's CDR3 is CASSYSAQGGQPQHF. The CDR3 DNA is TGTGCCAGCAGTTACTCCGCACAGGGGGGACAGCCCCAGCATTTT.

The chain couples TRBV6-5 to TRBJ2-3, with 10 nucleotides matching TRBD1. Germline V gene sequence: CDR1 MNHEY, CDR2 SVGAGI. Germline trimming cut 2 bases from V and 1 base from J; bases unmatched to any gene: 0. CDR3 length equals 15 residues. The CDR3 sequence: CASSYGTGGTDTQYF. The CDR3 nucleotides read TGTGCCAGCAGTTACGGGACAGGGGGCACAGATACGCAGTATTTT.

V and J are TRBV4-2 and TRBJ2-7, with a possible D match to TRBD2 (5 bases). Germline V gene sequence: CDR1 LGHNA, CDR2 YNFKEQ. V was trimmed by 4 bases and J by 0 bases, leaving 13 bases between them. The CDR3 loop spans 15 amino acids. The CDR3 bases are TGTGCCAGCAGCCGCGACCGGGATAGCTCCTACGAGCAGTACTTC. This codes for CASSRDRDSSYEQYF.

J is TRBJ1-1 and V is TRBV12-3 or TRBV12-4, with D unclear. The CDR3 contains 12 residues. V was cut by 4 bases and J by 5 bases, with 8 bases left in between. CDR3 region: CASSYSGTEAFF. The CDR3 DNA reads as TGTGCCAGCAGTTACTCCGGGACTGAAGCTTTCTTT.

The chain employs TRBV6-5 and TRBJ1-2; 8 bases line up with TRBD1. Germline V gene data show CDR1 as MNHEY and CDR2 as SVGAGI. This CDR3 is 15 amino acids long. V shed 6 bases and J 4 bases; nucleotides not matched to a gene: 10. CDR3 coding DNA: TGTGCCAGCAGCGACCGACAGGGGCGTAGCTATGGCTACACCTTC. As protein: CASSDRQGRSYGYTF.

The rearrangement links TRBV12-3 or TRBV12-4 to TRBJ1-6; D is perhaps TRBD1 (6 bases). V shed 8 bases and J shed 6 bases, with 11 bases lying between them. The CDR3 length is 13 residues. The CDR3 reads CASGWTANSPLHF. The CDR3 nucleotides are TGTGCCAGCGGGTGGACAGCTAATTCACCCCTCCACTTT.

The chain employs TRBV3-1 (or the pseudogene TRBV3-2) and TRBJ1-1; D remains unclear. Germline lookup yields CDR1 LGHDT and CDR2 YNNKEL (reference sequence). V was pared by 3 bases and J by 5 bases, with 10 bases between. The CDR3 loop spans 13 amino acids. In nucleotides, the CDR3 is TGTGCCAGCAGCCATGGCGGGCAGACTGAAGCTTTCTTT. Its protein product is CASSHGGQTEAFF.

The chain recombines TRBV10-1 with TRBJ1-3; tentatively, D is TRBD1 (5 bases). Looked up from germline, CDR1 is WNHNN and CDR2 is SYGVQD (reference sequence). V lost 7 bases, J lost 4 bases, and 17 bases lay in between. This CDR3 comprises 15 residues. The CDR3 DNA sequence: TGCGCCAGCATCCCGTGGGGCAAAATGGGAAACACCATATATTTT. As protein: CASIPWGKMGNTIYF.

The gene calls are TRBV11-1 and TRBJ1-2; 11 bases match TRBD1. V shed 0 bases, J shed 12 bases, and the junction held 9 bases outside the gene matches. Per germline, CDR1 SGHAT and CDR2 FQDESV (reference sequence). The CDR3 totals 15 residues. The CDR3 DNA reads as TGTGCCAGCAGCTTAGCCGGACAGGGGGCAAGTGGAAACACCTTC. Its translation is CASSLAGQGASGNTF.

CDR3 amino acids: CASSLRVKDYGYTF. The DNA for the CDR3 is TGTGCCAGCAGCTTGCGGGTTAAGGACTATGGCTACACCTTC. The chain joins TRBV5-6 to TRBJ1-2, with D unclear. This CDR3 has 14 amino acids. Per germline, CDR1 SGHDT and CDR2 YYEEEE. V lost 1 base and J 3 bases, leaving 10 bases between the germline ends.

The CDR3 bases are TGTGCCAGCAGCTCAATGACAGGGTTCAATGAAAAACTGTTTTTT. Its protein product is CASSSMTGFNEKLFF. V and J are TRBV11-2 and TRBJ1-4, with 7 bases matching TRBD1. J lost 5 bases, V lost 4 bases, and 7 bases had no gene match. Germline values: CDR1 SGHAT, CDR2 FQNNGV. The CDR3 loop spans 15 amino acids.

This chain joins TRBV5-4 and TRBJ1-6, with 7 bases that match TRBD1. Trimming removed 0 bases from V and 1 base from J; junction bases left unmatched: 13. Germline CDR1 and CDR2: SGHNT and YYREEE (reference sequence). The CDR3 covers 20 residues. CDR3 sequence reads: CASSLGGAGGLGSYNSPLHF. CDR3 DNA: TGTGCCAGCAGCTTGGGGGGGGCAGGGGGACTTGGATCCTATAATTCACCCCTCCACTTT.

The V gene is TRBV9, the J gene TRBJ2-1, with 7 bases matching TRBD1. From germline, CDR1 is SGDLS and CDR2 YYNGEE. The CDR3 is made up of 16 amino acids. The V and J ends lost 3 bases and 1 base, in that order; junction bases with no gene match: 7. The CDR3 is CASSARGSLSYNEQFF. The CDR3 region has the DNA TGTGCCAGCAGCGCCAGGGGGTCCCTATCCTACAATGAGCAGTTCTTC.

This clone was detected a few times. The V call is TRBV19, the J call TRBJ1-1; 8 nucleotides agree with TRBD1. Germline-derived CDR1 and CDR2 are LNHDA and SQIVND (reference sequence). The length of the CDR3 is 15 residues. Losses at the gene ends were 4 bases for V and 4 bases for J; bases not matched to a gene: 8. The DNA of the CDR3 is TGTGCCAGTAGTAAGACCAGGGGGCTCGGCACTGAAGCTTTCTTT. Translating gives CASSKTRGLGTEAFF.

The chain has TRBV6-5 and TRBJ1-6, with unresolved D. Deletions cut 6 bases from V and 10 bases from J, with 13 bases between. The germline V gene encodes CDR1 MNHEY and CDR2 SVGAGI. The CDR3 runs 13 residues. CDR3 in amino acids: CASRGLGGSPLHF. CDR3 DNA sequence: TGTGCCAGCAGGGGTTTAGGAGGCTCACCCCTCCACTTT.